These 10 T cell receptor beta chains were all obtained from the same sample, sequenced in a study of technical replicates of blood from a handful of donors (dated 2017 in TCRdb). The library was prepared using the immunoSEQ multiplex PCR assay. Held by TCRdb, this immuneACCESS table contains in-frame sequences only and omits some clones. Under half of the omission traces to an unresolved V gene where checked; the cause of the rest is unknown. The sample profile shows tens of thousands of clones; 90% to 95% of them were found once. The ten largest clonotypes hold about 0.37% of the sample. The source material was T cells isolated from PBMCs. Receptors were obtained from a human donor in good health.

This chain joins TRBV28 and TRBJ2-5; a weak D match, TRBD1 (6 bases). V lost 5 bases, J lost 4 bases, and 17 bases lay in between. This CDR3 has 15 amino acids. Germline V CDR1 and CDR2: MDHEN, SYDVKM. DNA for the CDR3: TGTGCCAGCAGTCGGGCCCCAGGGGACCCAGAGACCCAGTACTTC. This encodes CASSRAPGDPETQYF.

The V call is TRBV5-4, the J call TRBJ2-3; D is undetermined. The CDR3 extends over 14 amino acids. V lost 0 bases, J lost 3 bases, and 8 bases lay in between. Germline-derived CDR1 and CDR2 are SGHNT and YYREEE (reference sequence). The CDR3 spells CASSLVVATDTQYF. CDR3 nucleotides: TGTGCCAGCAGCTTGGTGGTAGCTACAGATACGCAGTATTTT. The variable domain in full, completed from reference TRBV5-4 and TRBJ2-3, reads ETGVTQSPTHLIKTRGQQVTLRCSSQSGHNTVSWYQQALGQGPQFIFQYYREEENGRGNFPPRFSGLQFPNYSSELNVNALELDDSALYLCASSLVVATDTQYFGPGTRLTVL.

The V and J genes are TRBV6-1 and TRBJ1-3; D gene uncertain. V was clipped by 7 bases and J by 0 bases, with 13 bases between them. This CDR3 region has 15 residues. Germline CDR1 is MNHNS and CDR2 is SASEGT. CDR3 loop: CASTPLRLSGNTIYF. DNA for the CDR3: TGTGCCAGCACCCCCCTCAGACTCTCTGGAAACACCATATATTTT.

The chain employs TRBV7-3 and TRBJ2-1; possible D gene TRBD2, 6 bases. The ends were cut back, 4 bases at V and 7 bases at J, with 8 bases in the middle. Germline assignment: CDR1 SGHTA and CDR2 FQGTGA. The CDR3 contains 12 residues. The CDR3 DNA is TGTGCCAGCAGCTCCGGGACTAATGAGCAGTTCTTC. Its translation: CASSSGTNEQFF.

The V and J genes are TRBV9 and TRBJ2-7, with TRBD2 matching over 13 bases. V lost 0 bases and J lost 3; bases outside the gene matches: 0. The CDR3 runs 15 residues. The germline CDR1 and CDR2 sequences are SGDLS and YYNGEE. The CDR3 reads CASSVGTSGGYEQYF. CDR3 in DNA: TGTGCCAGCAGCGTAGGGACTAGCGGGGGCTACGAGCAGTACTTC.

As DNA, the CDR3 is TGTGCCAGCAGCTTAGGTCCGGGAGGAAAAAATGAGCAGTTCTTC. Translated, it gives CASSLGPGGKNEQFF. V is TRBV7-8 and J is TRBJ2-1, with 7 bases lining up with TRBD2. Germline CDR1 is SGHVS and CDR2 is FQNEAQ. V was pared by 1 base and J by 7 bases, with 7 bases of the junction left unmatched. CDR3 length equals 15 residues. Combining the CDR3 with reference TRBV7-8 and TRBJ2-1 gives the whole variable domain GAGVSQSPRYKVAKRGQDVALRCDPISGHVSLFWYQQALGQGPEFLTYFQNEAQLDKSGLPSDRFFAERPEGSVSTLKIQRTQQEDSAVYLCASSLGPGGKNEQFFGPGTRLTVL.

This chain joins TRBV7-8 and TRBJ2-5, with 9 bases that match TRBD1. CDR3 length: 15 amino acids. J lost 2 bases, V lost 4 bases, and 5 bases had no gene match. Germline-derived CDR1 and CDR2 are SGHVS and FQNEAQ. The CDR3, as DNA: TGTGCCAGCAGCTGGGACAGGGCGTTTCAAGAGACCCAGTACTTC. This encodes CASSWDRAFQETQYF.

The chain carries TRBV4-3 and TRBJ2-5; no reliable D call. CDR3 length: 16 amino acids. The germline gives CDR1 LGHNA, CDR2 YSLEER. Trimming took 1 base from V and 0 from J, leaving 12 bases between them. The CDR3 nucleotides are TGCGCCAGCAGCCAAGGGTACACCTCGTACCAAGAGACCCAGTACTTC. Its translation is CASSQGYTSYQETQYF.

This rearrangement joins TRBV28 to TRBJ2-7; 9 bases are a match to TRBD1. The junction had 9 bases not matched to a gene; V was cut back by 4 bases and J by 5 bases. Germline V gene lookup returns CDR1 MDHEN and CDR2 SYDVKM. This CDR3 is 15 amino acids long. The CDR3 region has the DNA TGTGCCAGCAGTTATCGAGGACAGGGGTTTAACGAGCAGTACTTC. Residues: CASSYRGQGFNEQYF.

The chain recombines TRBV9 with TRBJ2-3; weak D call: TRBD2 (6 bases). CDR1 is SGDLS and CDR2 is YYNGEE in the germline V gene. The germline V and J ends were trimmed by 0 bases and 3 bases, with 14 bases remaining between them. The CDR3 runs to 16 residues. CDR3 sequence reads: CASSVGIAEKTDTQYF. The CDR3 DNA is TGTGCCAGCAGCGTAGGTATAGCGGAAAAAACAGATACGCAGTATTTT.